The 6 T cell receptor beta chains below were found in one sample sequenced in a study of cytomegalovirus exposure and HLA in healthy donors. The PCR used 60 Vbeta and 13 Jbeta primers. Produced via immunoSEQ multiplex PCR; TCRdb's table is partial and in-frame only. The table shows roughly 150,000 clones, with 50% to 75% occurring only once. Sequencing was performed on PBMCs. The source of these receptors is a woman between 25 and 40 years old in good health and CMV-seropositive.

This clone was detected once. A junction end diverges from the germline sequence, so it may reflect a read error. This CDR3 reads CASTLRGNRVNTEAFF. The CDR3 DNA sequence: TGTGCCAGCACCTTAAGGGGGAACAGGGTGAACACTGAAGCTTTCTTT. The rearrangement joins TRBV7-8 to TRBJ1-1; weak D call: TRBD1 (6 bases). Germline CDR1 SGHVS, CDR2 FQNEAQ. The CDR3 covers 16 residues.

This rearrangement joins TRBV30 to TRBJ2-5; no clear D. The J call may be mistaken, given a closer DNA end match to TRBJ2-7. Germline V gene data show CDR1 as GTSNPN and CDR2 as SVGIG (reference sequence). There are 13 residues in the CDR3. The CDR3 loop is CAWSKSRSYEQYF. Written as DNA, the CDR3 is TGTGCCTGGAGCAAGAGTCGCTCCTACGAGCAGTACTTC.

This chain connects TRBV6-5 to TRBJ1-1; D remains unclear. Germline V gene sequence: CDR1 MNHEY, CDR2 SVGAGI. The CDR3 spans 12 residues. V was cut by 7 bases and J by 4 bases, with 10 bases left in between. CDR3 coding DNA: TGTGCCAGCACTGATCAGCGCACTGAAGCTTTCTTT. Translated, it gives CASTDQRTEAFF.

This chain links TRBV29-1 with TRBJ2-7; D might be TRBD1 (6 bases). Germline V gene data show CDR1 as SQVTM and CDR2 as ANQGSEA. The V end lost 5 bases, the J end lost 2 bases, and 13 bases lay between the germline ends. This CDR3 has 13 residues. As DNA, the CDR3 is TGCAGCGTTCGGTGGGGGACAACCTACGAGCAGTACTTC. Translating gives CSVRWGTTYEQYF.

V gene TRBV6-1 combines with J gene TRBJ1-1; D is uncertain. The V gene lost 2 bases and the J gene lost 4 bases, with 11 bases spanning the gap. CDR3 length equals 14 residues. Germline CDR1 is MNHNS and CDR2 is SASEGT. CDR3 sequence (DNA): TGTGCCAGCAGTGAATCAGGAGGGAGCACTGAAGCTTTCTTT. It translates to CASSESGGSTEAFF.

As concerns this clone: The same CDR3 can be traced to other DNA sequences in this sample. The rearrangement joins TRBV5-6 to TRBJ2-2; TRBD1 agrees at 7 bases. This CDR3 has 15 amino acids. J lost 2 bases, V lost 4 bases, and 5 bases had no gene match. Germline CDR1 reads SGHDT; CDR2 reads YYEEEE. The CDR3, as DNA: TGTGCCAGCAGCCTAGGGGGCCTTAACACCGGGGAGCTGTTTTTT. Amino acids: CASSLGGLNTGELFF.